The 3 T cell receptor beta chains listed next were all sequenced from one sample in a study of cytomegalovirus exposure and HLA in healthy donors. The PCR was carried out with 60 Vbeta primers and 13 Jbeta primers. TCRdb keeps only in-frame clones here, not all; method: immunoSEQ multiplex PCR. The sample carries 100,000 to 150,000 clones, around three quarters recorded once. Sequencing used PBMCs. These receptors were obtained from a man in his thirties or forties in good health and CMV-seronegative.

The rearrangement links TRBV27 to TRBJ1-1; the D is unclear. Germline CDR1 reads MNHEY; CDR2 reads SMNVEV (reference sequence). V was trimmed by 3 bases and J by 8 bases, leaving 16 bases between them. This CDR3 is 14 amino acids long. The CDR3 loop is CASSFQRGKSEAFF. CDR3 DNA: TGTGCCAGCAGTTTTCAGCGCGGGAAATCCGAAGCTTTCTTT.

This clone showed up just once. The CDR3 reads CASSQEGVAGRDGYTF. The DNA for the CDR3 is TGCGCCAGCAGCCAAGAGGGGGTGGCAGGGAGGGATGGCTACACCTTC. The chain is built from TRBV4-3 and TRBJ1-2; perhaps TRBD1 as D (5 bases). The length of the CDR3 is 16 residues. V was shortened by 0 bases and J by 6 bases, with 17 bases between the two germline ends. Looked up from germline, CDR1 is LGHNA and CDR2 is YSLEER.

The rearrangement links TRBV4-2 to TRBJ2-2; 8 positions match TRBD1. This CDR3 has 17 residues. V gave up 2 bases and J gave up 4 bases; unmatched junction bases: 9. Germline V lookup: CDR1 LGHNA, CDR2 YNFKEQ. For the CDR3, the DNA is TGTGCCAGCAGCCAAAGGGGGCAGGGGGCCCGCACCGGGGAGCTGTTTTTT. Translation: CASSQRGQGARTGELFF.